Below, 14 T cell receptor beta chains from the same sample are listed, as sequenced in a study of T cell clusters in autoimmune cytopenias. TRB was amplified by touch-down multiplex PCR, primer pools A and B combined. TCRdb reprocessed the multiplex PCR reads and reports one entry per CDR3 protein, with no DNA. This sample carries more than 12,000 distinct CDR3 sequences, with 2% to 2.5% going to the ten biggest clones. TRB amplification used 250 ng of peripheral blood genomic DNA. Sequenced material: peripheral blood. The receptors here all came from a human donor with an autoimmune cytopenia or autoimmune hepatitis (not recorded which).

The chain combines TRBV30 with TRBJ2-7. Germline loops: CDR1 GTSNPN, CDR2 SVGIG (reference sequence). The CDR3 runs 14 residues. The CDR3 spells CAWNNVEASYEQYF.

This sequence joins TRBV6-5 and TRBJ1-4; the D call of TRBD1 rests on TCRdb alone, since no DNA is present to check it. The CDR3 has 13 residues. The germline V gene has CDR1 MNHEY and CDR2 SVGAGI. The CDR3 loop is CASSLGHPEKLFF.

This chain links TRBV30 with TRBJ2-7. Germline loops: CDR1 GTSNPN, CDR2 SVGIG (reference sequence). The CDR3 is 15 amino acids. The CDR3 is CAWSVGSRLSYEQYF.

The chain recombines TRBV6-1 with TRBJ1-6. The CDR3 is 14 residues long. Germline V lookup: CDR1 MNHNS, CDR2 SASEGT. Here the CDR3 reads CASSERTGPSPLHF.

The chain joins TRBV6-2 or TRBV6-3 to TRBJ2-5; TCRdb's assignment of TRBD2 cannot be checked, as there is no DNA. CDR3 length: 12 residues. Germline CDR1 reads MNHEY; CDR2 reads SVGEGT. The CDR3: CASSAWQETQYF.

The CDR3 reads CSVELGTSSYEQYF. J is TRBJ2-7 and V is TRBV29-1; TCRdb returns TRBD1, unconfirmable since there is no DNA. This CDR3 has 14 amino acids. Germline V CDR1 and CDR2: SQVTM, ANQGSEA.

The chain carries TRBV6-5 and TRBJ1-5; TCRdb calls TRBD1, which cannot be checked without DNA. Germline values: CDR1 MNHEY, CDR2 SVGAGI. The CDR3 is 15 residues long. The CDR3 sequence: CASSSTGNSNQPQHF.

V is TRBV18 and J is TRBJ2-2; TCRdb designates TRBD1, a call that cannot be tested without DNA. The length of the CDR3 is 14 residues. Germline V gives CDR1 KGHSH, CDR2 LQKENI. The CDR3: CASSQGQTTGELFF. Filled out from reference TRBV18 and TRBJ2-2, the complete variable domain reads NAGVMQNPRHLVRRRGQEARLRCSPMKGHSHVYWYRQLPEEGLKFMVYLQKENIIDESGMPKERFSAEFPKEGPSILRIQQVVRGDSAAYFCASSQGQTTGELFFGEGSRLTVL.

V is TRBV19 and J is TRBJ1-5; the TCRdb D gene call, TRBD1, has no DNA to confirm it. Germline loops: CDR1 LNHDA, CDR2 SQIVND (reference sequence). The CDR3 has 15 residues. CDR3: CASSIVAQVNQPQHF.

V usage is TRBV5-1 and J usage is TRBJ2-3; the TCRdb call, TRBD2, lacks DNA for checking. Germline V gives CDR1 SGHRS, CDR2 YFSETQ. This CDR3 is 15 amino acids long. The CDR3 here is CASRTSGGGTDTQYF.

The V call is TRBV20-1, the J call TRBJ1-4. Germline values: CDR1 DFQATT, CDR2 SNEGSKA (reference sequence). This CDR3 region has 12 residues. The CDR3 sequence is CSALREGEKLFF.

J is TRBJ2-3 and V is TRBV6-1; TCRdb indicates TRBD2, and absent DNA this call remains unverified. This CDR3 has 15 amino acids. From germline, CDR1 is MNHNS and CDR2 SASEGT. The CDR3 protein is CASSEEPRGTDTQYF.

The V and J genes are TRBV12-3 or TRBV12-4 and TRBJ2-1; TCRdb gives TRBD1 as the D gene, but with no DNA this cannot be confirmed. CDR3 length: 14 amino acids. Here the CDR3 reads CASIHDRVRNEQFF.

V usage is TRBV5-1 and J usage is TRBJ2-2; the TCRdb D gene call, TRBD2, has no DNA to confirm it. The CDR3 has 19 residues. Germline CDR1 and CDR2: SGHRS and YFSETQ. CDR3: CASSPGIAGAFANTGELFF.